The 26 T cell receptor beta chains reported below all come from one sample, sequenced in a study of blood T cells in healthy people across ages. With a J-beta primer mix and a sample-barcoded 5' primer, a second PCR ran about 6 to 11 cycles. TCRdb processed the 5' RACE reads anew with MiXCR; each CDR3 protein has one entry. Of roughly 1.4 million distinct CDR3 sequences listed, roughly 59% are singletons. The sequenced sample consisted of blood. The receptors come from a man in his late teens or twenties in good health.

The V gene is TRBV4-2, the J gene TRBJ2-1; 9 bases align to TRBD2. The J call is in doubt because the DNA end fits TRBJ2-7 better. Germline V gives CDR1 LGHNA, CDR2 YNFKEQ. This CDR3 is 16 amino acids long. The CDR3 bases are TGTGCCAGCAGTCCCCCTGCGGGAGGGAAGTACGATGAGCAGTACTTC. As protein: CASSPPAGGKYDEQYF.

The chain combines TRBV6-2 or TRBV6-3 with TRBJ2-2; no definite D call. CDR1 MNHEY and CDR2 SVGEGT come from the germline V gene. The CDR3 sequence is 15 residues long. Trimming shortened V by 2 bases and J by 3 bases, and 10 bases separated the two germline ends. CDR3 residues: CASSYGEYDTGELFF. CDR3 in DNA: TGTGCCAGCAGTTACGGGGAATATGACACCGGGGAGCTGTTTTTT.

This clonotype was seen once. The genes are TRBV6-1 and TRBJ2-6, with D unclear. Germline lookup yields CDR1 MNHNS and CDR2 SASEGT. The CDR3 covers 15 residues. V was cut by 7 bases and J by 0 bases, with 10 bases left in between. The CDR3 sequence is CASKGSDSGANVLTF. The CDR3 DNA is TGTGCCAGCAAGGGCTCAGACTCTGGGGCCAACGTCCTGACTTTC.

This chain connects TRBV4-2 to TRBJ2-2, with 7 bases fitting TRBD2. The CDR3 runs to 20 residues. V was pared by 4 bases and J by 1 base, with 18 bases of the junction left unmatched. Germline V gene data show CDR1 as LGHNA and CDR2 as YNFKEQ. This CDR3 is CASSPQGEGYHTQNTGELFF. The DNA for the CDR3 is TGTGCCAGCAGCCCCCAAGGGGAGGGCTATCATACCCAGAACACCGGGGAGCTGTTTTTT.

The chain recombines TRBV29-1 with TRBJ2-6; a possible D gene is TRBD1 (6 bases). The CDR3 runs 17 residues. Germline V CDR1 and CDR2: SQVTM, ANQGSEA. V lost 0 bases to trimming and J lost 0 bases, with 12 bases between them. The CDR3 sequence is CSVEELRQDSGANVLTF. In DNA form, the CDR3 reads TGCAGCGTTGAAGAATTGAGACAGGACTCTGGGGCCAACGTCCTGACTTTC.

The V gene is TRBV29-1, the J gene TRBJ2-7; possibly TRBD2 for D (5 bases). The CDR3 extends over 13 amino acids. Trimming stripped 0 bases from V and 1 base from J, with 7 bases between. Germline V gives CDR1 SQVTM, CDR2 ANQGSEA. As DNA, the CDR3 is TGCAGCGTTGAAGATTCGGGATCCTACGAGCAGTACTTC. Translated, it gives CSVEDSGSYEQYF.

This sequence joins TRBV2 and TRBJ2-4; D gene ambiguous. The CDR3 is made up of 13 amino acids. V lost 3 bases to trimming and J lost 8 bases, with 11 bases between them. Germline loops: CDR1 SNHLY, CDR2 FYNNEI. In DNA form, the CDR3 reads TGTGCCAGCAGTGATGGGCCACACGACATTCAGTACTTC. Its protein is CASSDGPHDIQYF.

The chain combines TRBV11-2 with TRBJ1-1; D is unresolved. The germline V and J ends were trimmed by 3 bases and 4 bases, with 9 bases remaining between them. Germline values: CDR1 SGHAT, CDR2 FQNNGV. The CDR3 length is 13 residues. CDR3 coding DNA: TGTGCCAGCAGCTTGAGGAGTTTCACTGAAGCTTTCTTT. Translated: CASSLRSFTEAFF.

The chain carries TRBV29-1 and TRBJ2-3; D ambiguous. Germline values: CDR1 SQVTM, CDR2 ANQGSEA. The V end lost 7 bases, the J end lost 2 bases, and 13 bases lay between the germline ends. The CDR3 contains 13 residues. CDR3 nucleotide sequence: TGCAGCGGGGCGAGGATCCTCACAGATACGCAGTATTTT. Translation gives CSGARILTDTQYF.

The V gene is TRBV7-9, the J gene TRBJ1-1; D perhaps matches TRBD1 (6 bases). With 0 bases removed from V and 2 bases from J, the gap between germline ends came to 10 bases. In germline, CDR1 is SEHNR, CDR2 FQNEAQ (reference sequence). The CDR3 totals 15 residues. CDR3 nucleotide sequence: TGTGCCAGCAGCTTAGCCGACAGGATAAACACTGAAGCTTTCTTT. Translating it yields CASSLADRINTEAFF.

The CDR3 nucleotides are TGTGCCAGCAGCTTGAGGACAGCCACATCCTACGAGCAGTACTTC. Translation gives CASSLRTATSYEQYF. The chain is built from TRBV28 and TRBJ2-7, with a possible D match to TRBD1 (6 bases). This CDR3 has 15 amino acids. CDR1 and CDR2 from the germline V gene are MDHEN and SYDVKM. The germline V and J ends were trimmed by 6 bases and 1 base, with 16 bases remaining between them.

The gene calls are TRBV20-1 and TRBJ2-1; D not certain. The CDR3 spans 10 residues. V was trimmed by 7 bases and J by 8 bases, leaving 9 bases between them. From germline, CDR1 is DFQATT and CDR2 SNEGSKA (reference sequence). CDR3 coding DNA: TGCAGTGTGCCTGTGGATGAGCAGTTCTTC. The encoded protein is CSVPVDEQFF.

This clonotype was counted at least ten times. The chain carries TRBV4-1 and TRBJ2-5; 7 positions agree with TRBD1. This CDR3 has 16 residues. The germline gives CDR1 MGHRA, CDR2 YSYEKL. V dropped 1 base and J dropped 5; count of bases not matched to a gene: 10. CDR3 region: CASSQGRQGLWETQYF. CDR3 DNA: TGCGCCAGCAGCCAAGGGCGACAGGGTCTGTGGGAGACCCAGTACTTC.

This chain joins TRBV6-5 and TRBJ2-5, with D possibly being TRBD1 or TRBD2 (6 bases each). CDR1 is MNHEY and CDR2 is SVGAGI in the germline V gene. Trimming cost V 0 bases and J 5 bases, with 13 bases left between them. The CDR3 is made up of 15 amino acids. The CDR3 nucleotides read TGTGCCAGCAGTTACTCGATCGGGGGCAGGGAGACCCAGTACTTC. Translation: CASSYSIGGRETQYF.

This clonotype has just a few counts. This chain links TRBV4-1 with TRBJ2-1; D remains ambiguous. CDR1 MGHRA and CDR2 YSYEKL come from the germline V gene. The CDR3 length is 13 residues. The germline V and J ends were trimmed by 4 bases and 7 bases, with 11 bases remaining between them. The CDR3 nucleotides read TGCGCCAGCAGCCTTATAAGGTTTAATGAGCAGTTCTTC. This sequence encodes CASSLIRFNEQFF.

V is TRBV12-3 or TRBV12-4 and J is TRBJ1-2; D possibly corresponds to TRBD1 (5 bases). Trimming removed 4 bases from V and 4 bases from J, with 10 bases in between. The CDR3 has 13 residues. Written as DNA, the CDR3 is TGTGCCAGCAGTTCCCGGGACCCCTATGGCTACACCTTC. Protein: CASSSRDPYGYTF.

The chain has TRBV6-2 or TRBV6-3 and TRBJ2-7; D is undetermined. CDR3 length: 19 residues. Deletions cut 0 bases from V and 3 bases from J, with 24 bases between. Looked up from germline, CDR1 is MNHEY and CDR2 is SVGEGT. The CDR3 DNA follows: TGTGCCAGCAGTTACTCGACCCCTTTCGGTGGGCGGACGGGCTACGAGCAGTACTTC. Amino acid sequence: CASSYSTPFGGRTGYEQYF.

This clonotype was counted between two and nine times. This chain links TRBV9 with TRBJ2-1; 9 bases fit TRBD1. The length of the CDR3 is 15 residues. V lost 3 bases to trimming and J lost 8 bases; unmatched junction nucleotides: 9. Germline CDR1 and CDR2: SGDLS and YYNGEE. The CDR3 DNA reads TGTGCCAGCAGCGGTCGGGACAGGGCTTTCGATGAGCAGTTCTTC. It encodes CASSGRDRAFDEQFF.

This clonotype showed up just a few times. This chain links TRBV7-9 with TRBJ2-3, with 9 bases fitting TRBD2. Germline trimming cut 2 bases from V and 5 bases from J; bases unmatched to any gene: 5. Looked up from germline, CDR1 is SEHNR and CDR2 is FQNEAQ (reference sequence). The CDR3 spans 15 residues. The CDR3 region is CASSLKSGGLDTQYF. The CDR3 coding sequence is TGTGCCAGCAGCTTAAAAAGCGGGGGGTTAGATACGCAGTATTTT.

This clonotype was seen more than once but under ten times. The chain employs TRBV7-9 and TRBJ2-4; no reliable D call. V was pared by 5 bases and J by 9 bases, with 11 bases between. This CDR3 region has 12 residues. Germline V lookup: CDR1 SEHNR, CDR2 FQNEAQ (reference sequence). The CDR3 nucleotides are TGTGCCAGCAGCAATGCCCGGAGCATTCAGTACTTC. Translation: CASSNARSIQYF.

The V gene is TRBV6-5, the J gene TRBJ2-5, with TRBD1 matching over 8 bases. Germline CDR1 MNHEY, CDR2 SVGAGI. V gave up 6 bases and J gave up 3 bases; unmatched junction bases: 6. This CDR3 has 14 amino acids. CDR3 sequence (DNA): TGTGCCAGCAGGGACGGGACAGGTGAAGAGACCCAGTACTTC. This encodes CASRDGTGEETQYF.

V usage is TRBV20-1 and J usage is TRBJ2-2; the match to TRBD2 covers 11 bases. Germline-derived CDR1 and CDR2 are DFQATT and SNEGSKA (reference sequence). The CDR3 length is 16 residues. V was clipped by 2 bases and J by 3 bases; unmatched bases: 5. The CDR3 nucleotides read TGCAGTGCTAGACCCCAACTAGCGGGGGACACCGGGGAGCTGTTTTTT. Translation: CSARPQLAGDTGELFF.

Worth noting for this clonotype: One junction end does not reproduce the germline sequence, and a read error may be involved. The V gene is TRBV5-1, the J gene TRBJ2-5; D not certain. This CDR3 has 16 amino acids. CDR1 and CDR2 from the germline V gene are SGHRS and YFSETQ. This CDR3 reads CTSSSYPSFGQETQYF. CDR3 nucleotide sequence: TGCACCAGCAGTTCGTACCCATCGTTTGGGCAAGAGACCCAGTACTTC. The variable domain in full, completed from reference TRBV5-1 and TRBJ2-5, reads KAGVTQTPRYLIKTRGQQVTLSCSPISGHRSVSWYQQTPGQGLQFLFEYFSETQRNKGNFPGRFSGRQFSNSRSEMNVSTLELGDSALYLCTSSSYPSFGQETQYFGPGTRLLVL.

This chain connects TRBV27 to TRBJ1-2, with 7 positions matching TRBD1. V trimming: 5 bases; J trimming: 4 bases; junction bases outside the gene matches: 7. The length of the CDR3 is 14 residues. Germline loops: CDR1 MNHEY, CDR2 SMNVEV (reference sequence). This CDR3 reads CASSPTGAPYGYTF. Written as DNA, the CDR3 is TGTGCCAGCAGTCCAACAGGGGCGCCCTATGGCTACACCTTC.

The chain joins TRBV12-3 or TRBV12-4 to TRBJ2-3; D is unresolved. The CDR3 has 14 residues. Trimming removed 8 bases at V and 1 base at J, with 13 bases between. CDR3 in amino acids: CASHRMGGTDTQYF. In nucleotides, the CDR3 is TGTGCCAGCCATCGGATGGGTGGCACAGATACGCAGTATTTT.

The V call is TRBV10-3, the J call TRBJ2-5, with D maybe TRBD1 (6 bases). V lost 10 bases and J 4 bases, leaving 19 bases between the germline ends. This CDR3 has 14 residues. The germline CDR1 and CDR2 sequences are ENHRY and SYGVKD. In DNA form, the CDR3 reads TGTGCCACCCATGGGGACATCGAGGCAGAGACCCAGTACTTC. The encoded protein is CATHGDIEAETQYF.